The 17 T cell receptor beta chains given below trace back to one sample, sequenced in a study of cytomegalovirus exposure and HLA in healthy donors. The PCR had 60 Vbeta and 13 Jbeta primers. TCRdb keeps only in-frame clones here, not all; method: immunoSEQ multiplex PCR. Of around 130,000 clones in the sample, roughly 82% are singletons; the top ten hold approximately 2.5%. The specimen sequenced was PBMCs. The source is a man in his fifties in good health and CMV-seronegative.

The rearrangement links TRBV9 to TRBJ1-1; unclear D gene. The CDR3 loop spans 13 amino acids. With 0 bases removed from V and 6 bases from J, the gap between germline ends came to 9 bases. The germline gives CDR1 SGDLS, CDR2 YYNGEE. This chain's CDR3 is CASSVGVRAEAFF. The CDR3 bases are TGTGCCAGCAGCGTAGGAGTCCGGGCTGAAGCTTTCTTT.

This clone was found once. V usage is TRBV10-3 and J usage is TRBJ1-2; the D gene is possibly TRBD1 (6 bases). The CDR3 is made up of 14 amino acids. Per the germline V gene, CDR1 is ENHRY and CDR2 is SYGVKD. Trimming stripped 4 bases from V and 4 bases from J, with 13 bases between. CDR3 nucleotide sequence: TGTGCCATCAGTGCGGGGGGGCTCGGCTATGGCTACACCTTC. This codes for CAISAGGLGYGYTF.

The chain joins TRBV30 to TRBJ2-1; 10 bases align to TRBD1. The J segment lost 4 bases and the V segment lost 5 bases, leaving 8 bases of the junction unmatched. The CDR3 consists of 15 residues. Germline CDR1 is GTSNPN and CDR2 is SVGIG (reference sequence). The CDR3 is CAWGPGTGAYNEQFF. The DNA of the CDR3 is TGTGCCTGGGGACCCGGGACAGGGGCATACAATGAGCAGTTCTTC. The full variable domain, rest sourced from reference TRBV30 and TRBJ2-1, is SQTIHQWPATLVQPVGSPLSLECTVEGTSNPNLYWYRQAAGRGLQLLFYSVGIGQISSEVPQNLSASRPQDRQFILSSKKLLLSDSGFYLCAWGPGTGAYNEQFFGPGTRLTVL.

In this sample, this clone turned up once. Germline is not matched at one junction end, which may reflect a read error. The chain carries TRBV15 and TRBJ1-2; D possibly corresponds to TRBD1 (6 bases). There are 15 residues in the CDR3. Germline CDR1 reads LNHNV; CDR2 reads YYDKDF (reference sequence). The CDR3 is CAISSRQVANYGYTF. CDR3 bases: TGTGCCATCAGCTCAAGACAGGTCGCTAACTATGGCTACACCTTC.

The CDR3, as DNA: TGCGCCAGCAGCTCCGGGACAGGGGGCCCAGATACGCAGTATTTT. Protein sequence: CASSSGTGGPDTQYF. The J gene is TRBJ2-3, the V gene TRBV5-1; 12 positions match TRBD1. The V gene end was trimmed by 3 bases and the J gene end by 4 bases; junction bases not matched to a gene: 3. This CDR3 is built from 15 residues. Looked up from germline, CDR1 is SGHRS and CDR2 is YFSETQ.

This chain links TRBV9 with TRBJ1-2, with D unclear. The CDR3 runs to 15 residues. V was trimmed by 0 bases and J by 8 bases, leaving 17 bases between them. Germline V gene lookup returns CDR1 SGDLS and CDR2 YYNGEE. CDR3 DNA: TGTGCCAGCAGCGTAGGAGAGTTAACTATGGTGGGCTACACCTTC. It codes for CASSVGELTMVGYTF.

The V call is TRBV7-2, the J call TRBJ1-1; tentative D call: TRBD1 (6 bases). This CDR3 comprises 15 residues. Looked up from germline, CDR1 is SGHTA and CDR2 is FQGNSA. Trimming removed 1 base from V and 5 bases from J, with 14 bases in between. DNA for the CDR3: TGTGCCAGCAGCTTAGGGGGCAGGGGCAGAACTGAAGCTTTCTTT. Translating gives CASSLGGRGRTEAFF.

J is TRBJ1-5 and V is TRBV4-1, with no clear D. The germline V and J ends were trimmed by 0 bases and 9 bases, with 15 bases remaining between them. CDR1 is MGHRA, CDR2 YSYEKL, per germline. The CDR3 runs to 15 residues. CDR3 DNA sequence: TGCGCCAGCAGCCAAGATCCTCACAGATTGGGGCCCCAGCATTTT. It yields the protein CASSQDPHRLGPQHF.

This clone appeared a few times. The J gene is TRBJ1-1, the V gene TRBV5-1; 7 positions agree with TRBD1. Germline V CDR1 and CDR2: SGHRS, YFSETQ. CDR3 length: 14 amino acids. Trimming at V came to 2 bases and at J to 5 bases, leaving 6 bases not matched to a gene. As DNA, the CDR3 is TGCGCCAGCAGCTTACAGGGGTTTGGGACTGAAGCTTTCTTT. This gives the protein CASSLQGFGTEAFF. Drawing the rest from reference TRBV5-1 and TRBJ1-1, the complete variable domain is KAGVTQTPRYLIKTRGQQVTLSCSPISGHRSVSWYQQTPGQGLQFLFEYFSETQRNKGNFPGRFSGRQFSNSRSEMNVSTLELGDSALYLCASSLQGFGTEAFFGQGTRLTVV.

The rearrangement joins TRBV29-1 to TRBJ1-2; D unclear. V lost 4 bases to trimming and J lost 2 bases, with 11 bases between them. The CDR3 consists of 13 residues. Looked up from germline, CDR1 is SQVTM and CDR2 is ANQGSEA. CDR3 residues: CSVAPVKNYGYTF. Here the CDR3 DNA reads TGCAGCGTTGCTCCGGTCAAGAACTATGGCTACACCTTC.

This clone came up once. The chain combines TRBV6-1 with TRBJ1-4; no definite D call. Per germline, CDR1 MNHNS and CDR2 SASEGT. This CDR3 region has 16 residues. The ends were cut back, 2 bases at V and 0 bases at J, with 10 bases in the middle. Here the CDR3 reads CASSERGSSTNEKLFF. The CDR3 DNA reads TGTGCCAGCAGTGAAAGAGGCAGCTCAACTAATGAAAAACTGTTTTTT.

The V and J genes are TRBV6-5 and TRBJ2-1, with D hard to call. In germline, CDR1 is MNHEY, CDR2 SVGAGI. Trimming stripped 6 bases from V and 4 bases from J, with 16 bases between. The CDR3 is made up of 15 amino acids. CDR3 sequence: CASSPTNQVYNEQFF. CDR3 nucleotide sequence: TGTGCCAGCAGCCCCACAAATCAGGTATACAATGAGCAGTTCTTC.

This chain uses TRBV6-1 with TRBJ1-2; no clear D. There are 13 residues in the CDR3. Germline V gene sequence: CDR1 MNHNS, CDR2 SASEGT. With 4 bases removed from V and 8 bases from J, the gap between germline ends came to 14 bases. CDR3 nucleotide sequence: TGTGCCAGCAGTGTCGAGGCCGTCTGGGGCTACACCTTC. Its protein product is CASSVEAVWGYTF.

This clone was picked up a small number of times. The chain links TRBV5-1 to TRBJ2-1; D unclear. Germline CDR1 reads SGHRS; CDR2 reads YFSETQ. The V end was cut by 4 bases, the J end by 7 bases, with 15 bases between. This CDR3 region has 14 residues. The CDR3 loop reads CASSPRKPINEQFF. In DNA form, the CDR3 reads TGCGCCAGCAGCCCGAGGAAGCCTATAAATGAGCAGTTCTTC.

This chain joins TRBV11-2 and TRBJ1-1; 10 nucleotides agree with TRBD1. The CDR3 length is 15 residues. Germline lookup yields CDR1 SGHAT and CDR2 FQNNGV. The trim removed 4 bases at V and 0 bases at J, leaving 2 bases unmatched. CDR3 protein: CASSSGQGLNTEAFF. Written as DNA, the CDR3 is TGTGCCAGCAGCTCGGGACAGGGGTTGAACACTGAAGCTTTCTTT.

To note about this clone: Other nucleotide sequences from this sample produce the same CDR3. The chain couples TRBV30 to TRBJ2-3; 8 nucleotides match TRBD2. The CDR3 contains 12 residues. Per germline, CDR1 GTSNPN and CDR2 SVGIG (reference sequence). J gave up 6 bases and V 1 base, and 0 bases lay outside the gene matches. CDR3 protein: CAWSASGDTQYF. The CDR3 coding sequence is TGTGCCTGGAGTGCTAGCGGGGATACGCAGTATTTT.

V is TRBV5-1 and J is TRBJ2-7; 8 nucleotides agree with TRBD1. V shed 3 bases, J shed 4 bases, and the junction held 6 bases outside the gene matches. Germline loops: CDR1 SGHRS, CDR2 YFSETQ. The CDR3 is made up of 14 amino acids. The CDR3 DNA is TGCGCCAGCAGCTGGGGACAGGATAAGTACGAGCAGTACTTC. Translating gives CASSWGQDKYEQYF.